This T cell receptor beta chain was observed in a study of human T cells and chemical hapten exposure. Study results and caveats: After DPC sensitization, TCRs above 1 in 1000 frequency showed no change.

Turning to this clonotype: What it recognizes is unknown. One base away lies a much larger clone, so this may be a sequencing read error.

The time point was: pre-sensitization, week 0. The treatment is: therapeutic diphenylcyclopropenone sensitization with weekly scalp DPC. Unfractionated whole blood was the source from which total RNA was extracted. The germline V gene has CDR1 DFQATT and CDR2 SNEGSKA (reference sequence). Trimming removed 3 bases from V and 7 bases from J, with 21 bases in between. This CDR3 contains 15 residues. One entry per CDR3 protein, called by TCRdb with MiXCR from the RACE reads. The sample yields some 57,000 distinct CDR3 sequences, around a tenth seen once. The J gene is TRBJ1-2, the V gene TRBV20-1; D possibly corresponds to TRBD1 (6 bases). The sequence came from a woman aged 25 to 45 with alopecia areata. Some clones in this sample may be carry-over from other donors' samples. The sample in question was whole blood, obtained in connection with sensitization to the hapten diphenylcyclopropenone (DPC). CDR3 DNA sequence: TGCAGTGCTAGTGGGGGGCGGGGCGGAAGCGTTGGCTACACCTTC. It encodes CSASGGRGGSVGYTF.